A single sample is the source of the 18 T cell receptor beta chains below, sequenced in a study of blood T cell repertoires in COVID-19. Using immunoSEQ multiplex PCR, the repertoire was profiled, and TCRdb retains in-frame clones only, with some absent. The table has 55,000 to 90,000 clones, approximately 77% seen once. The specimen sequenced was peripheral blood. These receptors were obtained from a woman between 65 and 79 years old with acute or convalescent COVID-19.

CDR3 DNA: TGTGCCAGTAATTTTGGACAGCTCTCTGGAAACACCATATATTTT. Translation: CASNFGQLSGNTIYF. This sequence joins TRBV19 and TRBJ1-3; weak D call: TRBD1 (6 bases). Germline-derived CDR1 and CDR2 are LNHDA and SQIVND (reference sequence). The CDR3 consists of 15 residues. Between the trimmed V and J ends, which lost 7 bases and 0 bases, there was a span of 13 bases.

The chain uses TRBV24-1 and TRBJ2-1, with 11 bases lining up with TRBD1. The CDR3 runs 19 residues. CDR1 and CDR2 from the germline V gene are KGHDR and SFDVKD. The V and J ends lost 1 base and 6 bases, in that order; junction bases with no gene match: 13. This chain's CDR3 is CATSDLAGWGGQGGNEQFF. The DNA of the CDR3 is TGTGCCACCAGTGATTTAGCTGGATGGGGGGGACAGGGGGGCAATGAGCAGTTCTTC.

This clone has more than one count but fewer than ten. The genes are TRBV12-3 or TRBV12-4 and TRBJ2-3; no clear D gene. The CDR3 runs to 13 residues. Trimming took 3 bases from V and 2 from J, leaving 6 bases between them. The CDR3 loop is CASSFGNTDTQYF. CDR3 bases: TGTGCCAGCAGTTTTGGCAACACAGATACGCAGTATTTT.

This chain connects TRBV27 to TRBJ2-7; the D gene is possibly TRBD1 (6 bases). V shed 4 bases and J shed 5 bases, with 18 bases lying between them. The CDR3 is 15 amino acids. The germline gives CDR1 MNHEY, CDR2 SMNVEV (reference sequence). CDR3 DNA: TGTGCCAGCAGTTGGTCGTTTGGACAGCAAGACGAGCAGTACTTC. It codes for CASSWSFGQQDEQYF.

CDR3 sequence (DNA): TGTGCCAGCAGCTTAGGGGAGGTTGGTGGCTACACCTTC. This sequence encodes CASSLGEVGGYTF. J is TRBJ1-2 and V is TRBV11-2; D ambiguous. The CDR3 contains 13 residues. Germline V gene lookup returns CDR1 SGHAT and CDR2 FQNNGV. Trimming took off 1 base at V and 7 bases at J, with 10 bases between the two ends.

The chain recombines TRBV6-2 or TRBV6-3 with TRBJ2-7, with a possible D match to TRBD2 (5 bases). Germline values: CDR1 MNHEY, CDR2 SVGEGT. The CDR3 extends over 12 amino acids. V was cut by 2 bases and J by 5 bases, with 7 bases left in between. The DNA for the CDR3 is TGTGCCAGCAGTTACATCGGGGACGAGCAGTACTTC. Its protein is CASSYIGDEQYF.

This clone occurred once. This rearrangement joins TRBV28 to TRBJ1-1; D might be TRBD1 (6 bases). From germline, CDR1 is MDHEN and CDR2 SYDVKM. CDR3 length equals 17 residues. V dropped 3 bases and J dropped 5 bases, with 22 bases sitting between them. CDR3 residues: CASSLPIQTGKRTEAFF. As DNA, the CDR3 is TGTGCCAGCAGTTTGCCTATACAGACAGGAAAGAGGACTGAAGCTTTCTTT.

This chain uses TRBV4-1 with TRBJ2-1; TRBD2 agrees at 7 bases. The CDR3 covers 19 residues. The germline V gene has CDR1 MGHRA and CDR2 YSYEKL. With 1 base clipped from V and 4 bases from J, the junction kept 16 bases outside the gene matches. DNA for the CDR3: TGCGCCAGCAGCCAAGGGTTTCGTCTAACGGGAGGACATTACAATGAGCAGTTCTTC. Translation: CASSQGFRLTGGHYNEQFF.

This clone was counted only a few times. The chain uses TRBV6-6 and TRBJ2-2, with 9 positions matching TRBD2. The CDR3 spans 17 residues. The germline gives CDR1 MNHNY, CDR2 SVGAGI (reference sequence). J lost 6 bases, V lost 5 bases, and 13 bases had no gene match. CDR3 nucleotide sequence: TGTGCCAGCAGTCCCCCGGGTCTAGCGGGAAAATCCGGGGAGCTGTTTTTT. Translation: CASSPPGLAGKSGELFF.

Only a few counts were recorded for this clone. The chain uses TRBV30 and TRBJ1-1; no clear D gene. Looked up from germline, CDR1 is GTSNPN and CDR2 is SVGIG (reference sequence). V was shortened by 8 bases and J by 1 base, with 8 bases between the two germline ends. This CDR3 is 11 amino acids long. CDR3 sequence reads: CAMERNTEAFF. In DNA, the CDR3 is TGTGCCATGGAGAGGAACACTGAAGCTTTCTTT.

The DNA for the CDR3 is TGCGCCAGCAGCTTGGACAGCTCTGGGGCCAACGTCCTGACTTTC. It codes for CASSLDSSGANVLTF. The gene calls are TRBV5-1 and TRBJ2-6, with D uncertain. The V end was cut by 0 bases, the J end by 0 bases, with 4 bases between. There are 15 residues in the CDR3. Germline V lookup: CDR1 SGHRS, CDR2 YFSETQ.

The chain combines TRBV6-2 or TRBV6-3 with TRBJ1-5; TRBD1 matches 9 bases. CDR1 MNHEY and CDR2 SVGEGT come from the germline V gene. This CDR3 has 17 residues. The trim removed 2 bases at V and 4 bases at J, leaving 9 bases unmatched. CDR3 protein: CASSYDPRGQGNQPQHF. The CDR3 DNA follows: TGTGCCAGCAGTTACGACCCCAGGGGACAGGGTAATCAGCCCCAGCATTTT.

V usage is TRBV19 and J usage is TRBJ2-1; 7 nucleotides align to TRBD1. This CDR3 comprises 15 residues. J lost 10 bases, V lost 10 bases, and 19 bases had no gene match. Germline loops: CDR1 LNHDA, CDR2 SQIVND (reference sequence). CDR3: CATSTGTASTREQFF. CDR3 DNA: TGTGCCACCAGCACCGGGACAGCCTCCACCCGGGAGCAGTTCTTC.

This chain connects TRBV5-1 to TRBJ2-7; D possibly corresponds to TRBD2 (6 bases). There are 16 residues in the CDR3. The V gene's germline CDR1 is SGHRS and CDR2 YFSETQ. Trimming cost V 1 base and J 2 bases, with 16 bases left between them. The CDR3 here is CASSLLEGDPAYEQYF. The CDR3 bases are TGCGCCAGCAGCTTGCTGGAGGGTGACCCAGCCTACGAGCAGTACTTC.

In DNA form, the CDR3 reads TGTGCCACCAGCAGAGATAATGGGGGGGCCAAAAACATTCAGTACTTC. It specifies CATSRDNGGAKNIQYF. The chain carries TRBV15 and TRBJ2-4; D is possibly TRBD2 (6 bases). V was shortened by 0 bases and J by 1 base, with 10 bases between the two germline ends. CDR1 is LNHNV and CDR2 is YYDKDF in the germline V gene (reference sequence). The CDR3 spans 16 residues.

V gene TRBV19 combines with J gene TRBJ2-3, with 11 nucleotides matching TRBD2. This CDR3 region has 17 residues. Germline values: CDR1 LNHDA, CDR2 SQIVND (reference sequence). Trimming took 5 bases from V and 9 from J; bases not matched to a gene: 16. The CDR3 region has the DNA TGTGCCAGTAGTTCCCCCCGGACTAGCGGGCCCGGAGGGACGCAGTATTTT. This sequence encodes CASSSPRTSGPGGTQYF.

The rearrangement joins TRBV5-6 to TRBJ1-2; the match to TRBD1 covers 7 bases. Trimming at V came to 5 bases and at J to 0 bases, leaving 4 bases not matched to a gene. The CDR3 is 14 amino acids. Germline values: CDR1 SGHDT, CDR2 YYEEEE. This CDR3 reads CASRQTGTNYGYTF. CDR3 sequence (DNA): TGTGCCAGCAGGCAGACAGGGACTAACTATGGCTACACCTTC. Filled out from reference TRBV5-6 and TRBJ1-2, the complete variable domain reads DAGVTQSPTHLIKTRGQQVTLRCSPKSGHDTVSWYQQALGQGPQFIFQYYEEEERQRGNFPDRFSGHQFPNYSSELNVNALLLGDSALYLCASRQTGTNYGYTFGSGTRLTVV.

The V and J genes are TRBV19 and TRBJ2-2; D might be TRBD1 (5 bases). V lost 3 bases, J lost 5 bases, and 10 bases lay in between. This CDR3 region has 14 residues. Per the germline V gene, CDR1 is LNHDA and CDR2 is SQIVND (reference sequence). Here the CDR3 reads CASSIKGQTGELFF. CDR3 coding DNA: TGTGCCAGTAGTATTAAGGGGCAAACCGGGGAGCTGTTTTTT.